These T cell receptor beta chains were read from a single sample in a study of OX40 agonist ivuxolimab in advanced cancers. Sequencing was performed with immunoSEQ multiplex PCR; in TCRdb, only in-frame clones are kept and a portion is missing. Among about 110,000 clones listed, 91% were seen once. Sequenced material: CD4+ or CD8+ T cells sorted from blood, taken in a trial of the OX40 agonist ivuxolimab. The origin of the receptors is an adult with an advanced solid tumor such as melanoma, head and neck, liver or kidney cancer. Both conserved end residues are part of each CDR3. A D gene is named only where the DNA matches it firmly. Expanded clones are given a class, and other clones once, few, many or no size at all.

>NA|NA|TRBV4-2|TRBJ2-5
TGTGCCAGCAGCCGAGGGTCGGGGGGCCAAGGTCAAGAGACCCAGTACTTC
CASSRGSGGQGQETQYF
>TRBD1|NA|TRBV6-1|TRBJ1-1
TGTGCCAGCGGGCGTCAGGGGGATACTGAAGCTTTCTTT
CASGRQGDTEAFF
>NA|NA|TRBV30|TRBJ1-1
TGTGCCTGGAGTCCTGGGGGGTTCACTGAAGCTTTCTTT
CAWSPGGFTEAFF
>NA|NA|TRBV6-5|TRBJ2-3
TGTGCCAGCATCGGGGGTTATACGCAGTATTTT
CASIGGYTQYF
>NA|NA|TRBV5-6|TRBJ2-2
TGTGCCAGCAGCTTGAGGAGGACACGAGCCGGGGAGCTGTTTTTT
CASSLRRTRAGELFF
>TRBD2|NA|TRBV7-9|TRBJ2-5
TGTGCCAGCAGCACCGGGACTAGCGAGTACCAAGAGACCCAGTACTTC
CASSTGTSEYQETQYF
>NA|NA|TRBV11-3|TRBJ2-7
TGTGCCAGCAGCTTAGACCCGCAGACCTACGAGCAGTACTTC
CASSLDPQTYEQYF
>TRBD1|NA|TRBV11-3|TRBJ1-1
TGTGCCAGCAGCCCCGGACAGGGGATGAACACTGAAGCTTTCTTT
CASSPGQGMNTEAFF
>NA|NA|TRBV6-1|TRBJ1-3
TGTGCCAGCAGGACAGGCGGAAACACCATATATTTT
CASRTGGNTIYF
>NA|NA|TRBV30|TRBJ1-1
TGTGCCTGGAGTACGGGACTGACGAACACTGAAGCTTTCTTT
CAWSTGLTNTEAFF
>NA|NA|TRBV11-2|TRBJ2-2
TGTGCCAGCAGCTCCAATTTGGCGGGGGAGCTGTTTTTT
CASSSNLAGELFF
>NA|NA|TRBV30|TRBJ1-5
TGTGCCTGGAGTCCCGGGAATCAGCCCCAGCATTTT
CAWSPGNQPQHF
>NA|NA|TRBV4-2|TRBJ1-4
TGTGCCAGCAGCCAAGATGTTAAAGAAAAACTGTTTTTT
CASSQDVKEKLFF
>TRBD1|NA|TRBV6-5|TRBJ2-1
TGTGCCAGCAGTTCGGGACAGATCTCCTACAATGAGCAGTTCTTC
CASSSGQISYNEQFF
>NA|once|TRBV15|TRBJ2-2
TGTGCCACCAGCAGGGACGAAGGGGGATCCGGGGAGCTGTTTTTT
CATSRDEGGSGELFF
>NA|NA|TRBV19|TRBJ1-2
TGTGCCAGTAGTCTCCCCGCAGGGGAGAACTATGGCTACACCTTC
CASSLPAGENYGYTF
>TRBD2|NA|TRBV9|TRBJ2-1
TGTGCCAGCAGCGTAGGAAGTCTAGCGGGAGTTAATGAGCAGTTCTTC
CASSVGSLAGVNEQFF
>NA|NA|TRBV5-8|TRBJ1-4
TGTGCCAGCAGCCCAGGGCGAACTAATGAAAAACTGTTTTTT
CASSPGRTNEKLFF
>TRBD1|once|TRBV30|TRBJ1-4
TGTGCCTGGAGTAGGGGGACAGCTAATGAAAAACTGTTTTTT
CAWSRGTANEKLFF
>TRBD1|NA|TRBV5-6|TRBJ1-6
TGTGCCAGCAGCTTGAAGCAGGGGGATAATTCACCCCTCCACTTT
CASSLKQGDNSPLHF
>TRBD1|NA|TRBV10-3|TRBJ2-7
TGTGCCACCGTCAAACAGGGGAGCGACGAGCAGTACTTC
CATVKQGSDEQYF
>NA|NA|TRBV2|TRBJ2-7
TGTGCCAGCAGCCGGACATATCTCAGCTCCTACGAGCAGTACTTC
CASSRTYLSSYEQYF
>NA|NA|TRBV14|TRBJ1-6
TGTGCCAGCAGCCAAGCCGGAGGCCCGAGCTCCTATAATTCACCCCTCCACTTT
CASSQAGGPSSYNSPLHF
>TRBD1|NA|TRBV7-6|TRBJ2-7
TGTGCCAGCAGCTTAGGCAGCAGGGGGCCTTACGAGCAGTACTTC
CASSLGSRGPYEQYF
>NA|NA|TRBV2|TRBJ2-4
TGTGCCAGCAGTATGGGTCAGTTGAACATTCAGTACTTC
CASSMGQLNIQYF
>NA|NA|TRBV29-1|TRBJ2-2
TGCAGCGCCTCGAGGGATCGCACCGGGGAGCTGTTTTTT
CSASRDRTGELFF
>NA|NA|TRBV6-1|TRBJ2-1
TGTGCAGGGAGAGAGGATCTGAGCTCCTACAATGAGCAGTTCTTC
CAGREDLSSYNEQFF